Below, one T cell receptor beta chain is given with its context. The CDR3 sequence is 15 residues long. CDR1 and CDR2 from the germline V gene are SGHTA and FQGNSA. V lost 5 bases and J lost 6, with 17 bases in between. The sample originates from a study of T cell changes during pregnancy in multiple sclerosis. Sequencing used immunoSEQ multiplex PCR; TCRdb keeps in-frame clones, though not all of them. The table lists under 85,000 clones, around 90% of them singletons, with roughly 1.5% in the top ten. The J gene is TRBJ1-5, the V gene TRBV7-2, with a weak D call TRBD1 (6 bases). The clonotype was recovered from a female donor in good health, enrolled as a control in a pregnancy study. This material consisted of peripheral blood, taken in the third trimester of pregnancy. The CDR3 DNA reads TGTGCCAGCAGCACGCAACAGGGCTTGACTCAGCCCCAGCATTTT. Translated: CASSTQQGLTQPQHF.